The rows below give T cell receptor beta chains drawn from one sample of a study of identical twins. TCRdb redid the calling of the 5' RACE reads with MiXCR, one entry per CDR3 protein. The table lists around 490,000 distinct CDR3 sequences, roughly 15% of them singletons. The data were also submitted as part of a second study, on yellow fever vaccine responses in identical twins.

Sequencing was performed on CD4+ T cells sorted from blood. These receptors were obtained from a young woman in good health. CDR3s include the opening cysteine and the closing phenylalanine or tryptophan. The D gene is left open where the match is weak.

CASSLHGSSTDTQYF,NA,TRBJ2-3,TRBV5-1
CASSEGRDYYNEQFF,TRBD2,TRBJ2-1,TRBV2
CASSGDGLASGSYNEQFF,NA,TRBJ2-1,TRBV10-1
CASSFRTGLGEQYF,TRBD1,TRBJ2-7,TRBV13
CSGAGGGETQYF,NA,TRBJ2-5,TRBV29-1
CVDTYRQTAEKYF,NA,TRBJ2-5,TRBV6-2/TRBV6-3
CASSLGAGGPSDTQYF,TRBD2,TRBJ2-3,TRBV11-2
CASSQDALGGTEAFF,NA,TRBJ1-1,TRBV4-1
CASSNPGTGNTIYF,NA,TRBJ1-3,TRBV28
CSVEPQAGYGYTF,NA,TRBJ1-2,TRBV29-1
CASSHTSAGLNTGELFF,TRBD2,TRBJ2-2,TRBV4-1
CASSLASGGSWETQYF,TRBD2,TRBJ2-5,TRBV7-9
CASSVAGEPYNEQFF,TRBD2,TRBJ2-1,TRBV6-1
CSASPGTEAFF,NA,TRBJ1-1,TRBV20-1
CSATPGETQYF,NA,TRBJ2-5,TRBV20-1
CASSVGSSGSTDTQYF,TRBD2,TRBJ2-3,TRBV5-1
CASSLVPPRDTGELFF,NA,TRBJ2-2,TRBV5-1
CASSFAEQETQYF,NA,TRBJ2-5,TRBV7-7
CASSQDQGGYGYTF,NA,TRBJ1-2,TRBV3-1
CASSPSGLYNEQYF,NA,TRBJ2-7,TRBV5-1
CASSATGTAEYNEQFF,TRBD1,TRBJ2-1,TRBV5-6
CASNLQGANEQFF,TRBD1,TRBJ2-1,TRBV5-1
CSVQLAGGLAKNIQYF,TRBD2,TRBJ2-4,TRBV29-1